The 17 T cell receptor beta chains in this list originate from one sample, sequenced in a study of human T cells and chemical hapten exposure. Time point here: patch test 2, 6 weeks after DPC sensitization. Treatment reported: therapeutic diphenylcyclopropenone sensitization with weekly scalp DPC. TCRdb used MiXCR to reprocess the RACE reads, holding one entry per CDR3 protein. The top ten hold about 3.1% of the sample, which has some 100,000 distinct CDR3 sequences, roughly 9% seen once. The material sequenced was whole blood, taken in connection with sensitization to the hapten diphenylcyclopropenone (DPC). The receptors derive from a woman in her thirties or forties with alopecia areata. Some clones in this sample may be carry-over from other donors' samples.

A word on this clonotype: Mismatch with germline at one junction end may stem from a read error. The rearrangement joins TRBV7-9 to TRBJ1-5; D perhaps matches TRBD1 (6 bases). The germline gives CDR1 SEHNR, CDR2 FQNEAQ (reference sequence). CDR3 length: 13 residues. The CDR3 bases are TGTGCCAGCAGCCTGAACAGGGATCACCCCCAGCATTTT. Its translation is CASSLNRDHPQHF.

V and J are TRBV12-3 or TRBV12-4 and TRBJ1-2, with unresolved D. V shed 5 bases and J shed 8 bases, with 24 bases lying between them. The CDR3 consists of 16 residues. The CDR3 DNA sequence: TGTGCCAGCAGTCCCCTAAATGTGGCAGCTGCTTGGGGCTACACCTTC. Its protein product is CASSPLNVAAAWGYTF.

The V call is TRBV7-2, the J call TRBJ1-4; a possible D gene is TRBD1 (6 bases). V lost 2 bases and J 8 bases, leaving 18 bases between the germline ends. Per the germline V gene, CDR1 is SGHTA and CDR2 is FQGNSA. The length of the CDR3 is 16 residues. CDR3 sequence: CASSLMVWRDIEKLFF. The CDR3 nucleotides are TGTGCCAGCAGCTTAATGGTTTGGAGGGACATAGAAAAACTGTTTTTT.

The rearrangement joins TRBV11-2 to TRBJ2-1; the D is unclear. This CDR3 comprises 12 residues. The germline V gene has CDR1 SGHAT and CDR2 FQNNGV. Deletions cut 4 bases from V and 7 bases from J, with 8 bases between. The DNA for the CDR3 is TGTGCCAGCAGCTCTAGTCTTAATGAGCAGTTCTTC. The encoded protein is CASSSSLNEQFF.

The chain has TRBV3-1 and TRBJ1-2; TRBD1 matches at 12 bases. The trim removed 5 bases at V and 7 bases at J, leaving 8 bases unmatched. Germline V gives CDR1 LGHDT, CDR2 YNNKEL (reference sequence). The CDR3 consists of 15 residues. CDR3 loop: CASSFTGTGGGGYTF. In DNA, the CDR3 is TGTGCCAGCAGCTTTACCGGGACAGGGGGCGGTGGCTACACCTTC.

This clonotype was counted at least ten times. This chain connects TRBV29-1 to TRBJ1-2, with D possibly matching TRBD1 (5 bases). The CDR3 length is 15 residues. V lost 0 bases, J lost 0 bases, and 11 bases lay in between. Germline V lookup: CDR1 SQVTM, CDR2 ANQGSEA. CDR3 protein: CSVEDSAGPNYGYTF. The CDR3 nucleotides are TGCAGCGTTGAAGATTCTGCAGGGCCTAACTATGGCTACACCTTC.

A few counts support this clonotype. The chain joins TRBV12-3 or TRBV12-4 to TRBJ2-5, with D hard to call. Trimming cost V 5 bases and J 5 bases, with 21 bases left between them. This CDR3 has 16 amino acids. This CDR3 is CASSPGQGQSWETQYF. The CDR3, as DNA: TGTGCCAGCAGTCCGGGTCAAGGGCAGTCATGGGAGACCCAGTACTTC.

The CDR3 sequence is CASKRTDYSNQPQHF. The CDR3 DNA is TGTGCCAGCAAAAGGACAGATTATAGCAATCAGCCCCAGCATTTT. The chain is built from TRBV6-2 or TRBV6-3 and TRBJ1-5; possibly TRBD1 for D (6 bases). The germline V and J ends were trimmed by 7 bases and 0 bases, with 13 bases remaining between them. The CDR3 is 15 amino acids. The germline gives CDR1 MNHEY, CDR2 SVGEGT.

This clonotype came up many times. The chain links TRBV11-2 to TRBJ1-1, with 7 nucleotides matching TRBD1. Germline-derived CDR1 and CDR2 are SGHAT and FQNNGV. With 4 bases clipped from V and 3 bases from J, the junction kept 26 bases outside the gene matches. The CDR3 loop spans 21 amino acids. CDR3 nucleotide sequence: TGTGCCAGCAGCTCCGGAAAAAACTTTGACAGGGCGCTATCCTGGTACACTGAAGCTTTCTTT. As protein: CASSSGKNFDRALSWYTEAFF.

This clonotype was counted a few times. The V and J genes are TRBV4-1 and TRBJ2-3; D perhaps matches TRBD2 (5 bases). The V gene lost 0 bases and the J gene lost 10 bases, with 14 bases spanning the gap. The CDR3 extends over 14 amino acids. Germline V gene sequence: CDR1 MGHRA, CDR2 YSYEKL. CDR3 nucleotides: TGCGCCAGCAGCCAAGACAGGACTCCCACAGCGCAGTATTTT. As protein: CASSQDRTPTAQYF.

This clonotype was counted at least ten times. CDR3 bases: TGTGCCAGCAGCTTAGTGGCAGGGGGGGCCTACGAGCAGTACTTC. Residues: CASSLVAGGAYEQYF. The chain is built from TRBV7-2 and TRBJ2-7, with D perhaps TRBD1 or TRBD2 (7 bases each). The CDR3 has 15 residues. Trimming stripped 1 base from V and 2 bases from J, with 12 bases between. CDR1 and CDR2 (germline): SGHTA, FQGNSA.

This clonotype has more than one count but fewer than ten. The chain is built from TRBV15 and TRBJ2-3; no clear D. Germline V gene data show CDR1 as LNHNV and CDR2 as YYDKDF (reference sequence). This CDR3 has 15 residues. V lost 1 base to trimming and J lost 6 bases, with 14 bases between them. The CDR3, as DNA: TGTGCCACCAGCAGAGCATCGGCCTATCCCGATACGCAGTATTTT. Amino acid sequence: CATSRASAYPDTQYF.

This rearrangement joins TRBV29-1 to TRBJ1-3; tentative D call: TRBD1 (6 bases). The CDR3 contains 16 residues. Germline V gene sequence: CDR1 SQVTM, CDR2 ANQGSEA. Trimming shortened V by 3 bases and J by 0 bases, and 15 bases separated the two germline ends. The CDR3 DNA sequence: TGCAGCGTTGAGGGGGCAGAGCCTTCCTCTGGAAACACCATATATTTT. Translating gives CSVEGAEPSSGNTIYF.

This clonotype was recorded once. The chain employs TRBV14 and TRBJ2-2, with 7 bases aligning to TRBD1. Germline V gives CDR1 SGHDN, CDR2 FVKESK. V was clipped by 4 bases and J by 5 bases; unmatched bases: 10. The CDR3 is 16 amino acids. In DNA form, the CDR3 reads TGTGCCAGCAGCCTTTCTTCGGACAGGCGGACCGGGGAGCTGTTTTTT. Amino acids: CASSLSSDRRTGELFF.

Ten or more counts support this clonotype. The V call is TRBV18, the J call TRBJ2-4; 9 nucleotides match TRBD1. The CDR3 length is 17 residues. Germline CDR1 reads KGHSH; CDR2 reads LQKENI. The trim removed 3 bases at V and 0 bases at J, leaving 6 bases unmatched. In DNA form, the CDR3 reads TGTGCCAGCTCACCTATGGGACAGGGCTTAGCCAAAAACATTCAGTACTTC. It codes for CASSPMGQGLAKNIQYF. The full variable domain, rest sourced from reference TRBV18 and TRBJ2-4, is NAGVMQNPRHLVRRRGQEARLRCSPMKGHSHVYWYRQLPEEGLKFMVYLQKENIIDESGMPKERFSAEFPKEGPSILRIQQVVRGDSAAYFCASSPMGQGLAKNIQYFGAGTRLSVL.

The gene calls are TRBV19 and TRBJ1-2; no clear D gene. CDR3 size: 14 residues. Germline V gene lookup returns CDR1 LNHDA and CDR2 SQIVND (reference sequence). CDR3 coding DNA: TGTGCGAGCAGCCTGGAGGGCGGTTTTTATGGCTACACCTTC. Translating it yields CASSLEGGFYGYTF.

This clonotype showed up many times. This chain connects TRBV27 to TRBJ2-1; TRBD1 aligns across 8 bases. Germline loops: CDR1 MNHEY, CDR2 SMNVEV (reference sequence). The CDR3 is made up of 15 amino acids. Unmatched junction bases numbered 12, after V lost 6 bases and J lost 8 bases. The CDR3 bases are TGTGCCAGCAGACTCGGACAGGGCCCAGGGCATGAGCAGTTCTTC. Amino acids: CASRLGQGPGHEQFF.